The 9 T cell receptor beta chains presented below share a single source sample, sequenced in a study of human T cells and chemical hapten exposure (dated by TCRdb to about 2021). Library construction relied on RACE. Data came from a NextSeq 500. The raw public data were reprocessed by TCRdb itself: fastp quality trimming at Q25, MiXCR clonotype calling, in-frame beta chains only. CDR3 protein sequences are deduplicated, and each keeps its most common genes and DNA. The sample yields just under 40,000 distinct CDR3 sequences; about 13% were counted once. Jointly, the top ten make up approximately 2.2% of the sample. The time point label for this specimen denotes: patch test 3, about 24 weeks after DPC sensitization. Taken with the paper, the label for treatment or condition translates to: therapeutic diphenylcyclopropenone sensitization with weekly scalp DPC. Total RNA was isolated from unfractionated whole blood collected in Tempus Blood RNA tubes.

Sequencing used whole blood, obtained in connection with sensitization to the hapten diphenylcyclopropenone (DPC). Every receptor here comes from a woman in her forties with alopecia areata. Some clones in this sample may be carry-over from other donors' samples.

In this sample, this clonotype turned up a few times. The gene calls are TRBV25-1 and TRBJ1-1; no firm D call. The CDR3 spans 14 residues. Between the trimmed V and J ends, which lost 4 bases and 1 base, there was a span of 10 bases. Germline V gene data show CDR1 as MGHDK and CDR2 as SYGVNS. The DNA for the CDR3 is TGTGCCAGCAGTGCACCGGGCCAGAACACTGAAGCTTTCTTT. Its translation is CASSAPGQNTEAFF.

This clonotype appeared a few times. The J gene is TRBJ2-1, the V gene TRBV10-3; TRBD1 might be the D (6 bases). V lost 2 bases and J lost 5, with 7 bases in between. CDR3 length: 13 amino acids. Germline CDR1 is ENHRY and CDR2 is SYGVKD. The CDR3 coding sequence is TGTGCCATCAGTGAGGGGGGCAACAATGAGCAGTTCTTC. Amino acids: CAISEGGNNEQFF.

This chain connects TRBV28 to TRBJ2-7; either TRBD1 or TRBD2 may supply D (5 bases each). CDR1 MDHEN and CDR2 SYDVKM come from the germline V gene. V lost 3 bases and J lost 3, with 6 bases in between. The CDR3 is made up of 12 amino acids. DNA for the CDR3: TGTGCCAGCAGTTTGGGGGACTACGAGCAGTACTTC. Translating gives CASSLGDYEQYF.

This clonotype was recorded at least ten times. V gene TRBV9 combines with J gene TRBJ2-2; D gene ambiguous. Per the germline V gene, CDR1 is SGDLS and CDR2 is YYNGEE. With 3 bases removed from V and 5 bases from J, the gap between germline ends came to 11 bases. There are 14 residues in the CDR3. For the CDR3, the DNA is TGTGCCAGCAGCGGAAGGCACTTTACCGGGGAGCTGTTTTTT. Protein: CASSGRHFTGELFF. The full variable domain, its missing parts supplied by reference TRBV9 and TRBJ2-2, is DSGVTQTPKHLITATGQRVTLRCSPRSGDLSVYWYQQSLDQGLQFLIQYYNGEERAKGNILERFSAQQFPDLHSELNLSSLELGDSALYFCASSGRHFTGELFFGEGSRLTVL.

This clonotype was observed many times. This chain joins TRBV18 and TRBJ2-7, with 13 nucleotides matching TRBD2. CDR1 is KGHSH, CDR2 LQKENI, per germline. Trimming cost V 4 bases and J 0 bases; bases outside gene matches: 9. The CDR3 extends over 18 amino acids. The DNA for the CDR3 is TGTGCCAGCTCACAGGGGGCCGGGACTAGCGGGGTCTCCTACGAGCAGTACTTC. This codes for CASSQGAGTSGVSYEQYF.

The rearrangement uses TRBV10-3 and TRBJ2-2, with no clear D. Germline loops: CDR1 ENHRY, CDR2 SYGVKD. CDR3 length: 12 residues. Trimming shortened V by 6 bases and J by 2 bases, and 4 bases separated the two germline ends. CDR3 in amino acids: CAIRANTGELFF. For the CDR3, the DNA is TGTGCCATCAGGGCCAACACCGGGGAGCTGTTTTTT.

This clonotype has just a few counts. The chain joins TRBV29-1 to TRBJ1-1, with 7 bases aligning to TRBD1. The CDR3 extends over 12 amino acids. Germline assignment: CDR1 SQVTM and CDR2 ANQGSEA. The V segment lost 4 bases and the J segment 11 bases; nucleotides outside the gene matches: 10. For the CDR3, the DNA is TGCAGCGTTGGGGGGACAGCAGGAGTCGCTTTCTTT. It codes for CSVGGTAGVAFF.

The CDR3: CASSLLAGDEQFF. In DNA, the CDR3 is TGTGCCAGCAGCCTTCTAGCGGGAGACGAGCAGTTCTTC. The chain has TRBV2 and TRBJ2-1; 10 bases are a match to TRBD2. CDR1 is SNHLY, CDR2 FYNNEI, per germline. V lost 6 bases to trimming and J lost 10 bases; unmatched junction nucleotides: 6. There are 13 residues in the CDR3.

Sample share makes this clonotype medium-sized (0.01 to 0.1%). V is TRBV15 and J is TRBJ2-3, with 7 bases that match TRBD2. The germline CDR1 and CDR2 sequences are LNHNV and YYDKDF (reference sequence). Losses at the gene ends were 1 base for V and 7 bases for J; bases not matched to a gene: 8. The CDR3 contains 15 residues. The CDR3 loop reads CATSRGAGWGNTQYF. The CDR3 nucleotides are TGTGCCACCAGCAGAGGAGCGGGGTGGGGAAATACGCAGTATTTT. Drawing the rest from reference TRBV15 and TRBJ2-3, the complete variable domain is DAMVIQNPRYQVTQFGKPVTLSCSQTLNHNVMYWYQQKSSQAPKLLFHYYDKDFNNEADTPDNFQSRRPNTSFCFLDIRSPGLGDTAMYLCATSRGAGWGNTQYFGPGTRLTVL.